Following are 10 T cell receptor beta chains from one sample sequenced in a study of cytomegalovirus exposure and HLA in healthy donors. PCR amplification relied on 60 Vbeta primers (plus 13 Jbeta primers). TCRdb keeps only in-frame clones here, not all; method: immunoSEQ multiplex PCR. The table lists 100,000 to 120,000 clones, approximately 79% of them singletons. What was sequenced was PBMCs. These receptors originate from a man aged 25-40 years in good health and CMV-seropositive.

The J gene is TRBJ1-5, the V gene TRBV27, with TRBD1 matching over 7 bases. CDR1 MNHEY and CDR2 SMNVEV come from the germline V gene (reference sequence). V was clipped by 4 bases and J by 5 bases; unmatched bases: 5. CDR3 length equals 14 residues. The CDR3 DNA reads as TGTGCCAGCAGTTCTCAGGGGGGACATCAGCCCCAGCATTTT. This encodes CASSSQGGHQPQHF.

The chain combines TRBV19 with TRBJ1-5, with D possibly matching TRBD1 (5 bases). Germline assignment: CDR1 LNHDA and CDR2 SQIVND (reference sequence). The germline V and J ends were trimmed by 2 bases and 2 bases, with 7 bases remaining between them. This CDR3 has 14 amino acids. The chain's CDR3 is CASSIRGGNQPQHF. CDR3 nucleotides: TGTGCCAGTAGTATAAGGGGCGGCAATCAGCCCCAGCATTTT.

The rearrangement joins TRBV5-1 to TRBJ2-7; 7 bases line up with TRBD2. CDR3 length: 14 amino acids. Losses at the gene ends were 0 bases for V and 2 bases for J; bases not matched to a gene: 2. Germline CDR1 SGHRS, CDR2 YFSETQ. CDR3 in DNA: TGCGCCAGCAGCTTGGTGGGGGGGGCCTACGAGCAGTACTTC. This gives the protein CASSLVGGAYEQYF.

This clone was seen more than once but under ten times. Relative to the germline gene, one junction end is altered; a read error may explain this. The genes are TRBV7-7 and TRBJ2-6; D remains ambiguous. CDR1 and CDR2 from the germline V gene are SSHAT and FNYEAQ (reference sequence). The CDR3 covers 13 residues. The DNA of the CDR3 is TGTGCTAGCAGCTCCGTAGGGGCCAACGTCCTGACTTTC. Translation: CASSSVGANVLTF.

V gene TRBV2 combines with J gene TRBJ1-5; D perhaps matches TRBD1 (5 bases). Trimming left V 2 bases short and J 6 bases short, with 8 bases between. This CDR3 comprises 13 residues. The V gene's germline CDR1 is SNHLY and CDR2 FYNNEI. The CDR3 sequence is CASSEQGIQPQHF. As DNA, the CDR3 is TGTGCCAGCAGTGAACAGGGAATTCAGCCCCAGCATTTT.

This clone was seen more than once but under ten times. The J gene is TRBJ2-3, the V gene TRBV7-2, with D possibly matching TRBD2 (5 bases). Germline CDR1 reads SGHTA; CDR2 reads FQGNSA. V was shortened by 2 bases and J by 6 bases, with 9 bases between the two germline ends. This CDR3 has 13 amino acids. Here the CDR3 reads CASSLPIADTQYF. In DNA form, the CDR3 reads TGTGCCAGCAGCTTACCGATAGCGGATACGCAGTATTTT.

This clone was detected only a few times. The CDR3 nucleotides are TGTGCCAGCTCACGCGACGCGGGGTTGAACACTGAAGCTTTCTTT. It codes for CASSRDAGLNTEAFF. The chain joins TRBV18 to TRBJ1-1; D is uncertain. The ends were cut back, 4 bases at V and 0 bases at J, with 12 bases in the middle. Germline-derived CDR1 and CDR2 are KGHSH and LQKENI. The CDR3 extends over 15 amino acids.

This chain uses TRBV5-1 with TRBJ2-3, with a possible D match to TRBD1 (6 bases). CDR1 and CDR2 (germline): SGHRS, YFSETQ. This CDR3 is 14 amino acids long. V shed 4 bases and J shed 3 bases, with 12 bases lying between them. DNA for the CDR3: TGCGCCAGCAGCACCGCAGGGGAGACAGATACGCAGTATTTT. Protein sequence: CASSTAGETDTQYF.

The chain joins TRBV18 to TRBJ2-5; D might be TRBD1 (6 bases). Germline CDR1 reads KGHSH; CDR2 reads LQKENI. The length of the CDR3 is 11 residues. Trimming stripped 8 bases from V and 5 bases from J, with 9 bases between. The CDR3 region is CASDQGETQYF. In DNA form, the CDR3 reads TGTGCCAGCGACCAGGGGGAGACCCAGTACTTC. Variable domain in full (rest from reference TRBV18 and TRBJ2-5): NAGVMQNPRHLVRRRGQEARLRCSPMKGHSHVYWYRQLPEEGLKFMVYLQKENIIDESGMPKERFSAEFPKEGPSILRIQQVVRGDSAAYFCASDQGETQYFGPGTRLLVL.

The chain combines TRBV9 with TRBJ2-3; a possible D gene is TRBD2 (6 bases). The length of the CDR3 is 16 residues. Trimming removed 0 bases at V and 4 bases at J, with 15 bases between. Per germline, CDR1 SGDLS and CDR2 YYNGEE. The CDR3 region is CASSVGLGLLPDTQYF. The CDR3 bases are TGTGCCAGCAGCGTAGGCTTGGGACTCCTCCCAGATACGCAGTATTTT. The complete variable domain, with remaining parts taken from reference TRBV9 and TRBJ2-3, reads DSGVTQTPKHLITATGQRVTLRCSPRSGDLSVYWYQQSLDQGLQFLIQYYNGEERAKGNILERFSAQQFPDLHSELNLSSLELGDSALYFCASSVGLGLLPDTQYFGPGTRLTVL.